This T cell receptor (beta chain) stems from a study of blood T cells in healthy people across ages. Study background: T cells yielded about one barcoded beta molecule per two cells through template switching.

Primers used in a second PCR of roughly 7 to 12 cycles were a sample-barcoded 5' primer and a J-beta primer mix. TCRdb fed the 5' RACE reads into MiXCR, producing one record per CDR3 protein. The data contain about 1.7 million distinct CDR3 sequences, 28% of them singletons. Donor samples were obtained from healthy Caucasian individuals from Russia, aged about 6 to 95. Every donor gave roughly 9.2 milliliters of peripheral blood. RNA extraction gave at least 5.5 micrograms of total RNA per sample. Trimming took 3 bases from V and 7 from J, leaving 15 bases between them. In germline, CDR1 is LGHDT, CDR2 YNNKEL (reference sequence). This CDR3 has 14 residues.

The chain uses TRBV3-1 and TRBJ1-2, with D possibly being TRBD1 (5 bases). The sample taken for sequencing was blood. The sequence was collected from a woman aged 30 to 39 in good health. In nucleotides, the CDR3 is TGTGCCAGCAGCCAGGACGCCTCGAGGGGTGGCTACACCTTC. Protein sequence: CASSQDASRGGYTF.